This T cell receptor beta chain was sequenced in a study of patients and donors after allogeneic stem cell transplantation. V shed 5 bases and J shed 4 bases, with 12 bases lying between them. CDR1 and CDR2 from the germline V gene are GTSNPN and SVGIG (reference sequence). The CDR3 is 13 residues long. Using its own MiXCR run on the RT-PCR reads, TCRdb lists one record per CDR3 protein. The data hold about 230,000 distinct CDR3 sequences, with about 14% observed a single time. This clonotype showed up many times. The TCR originated in a human donor who was either an allogeneic HSCT recipient or a stem cell or donor lymphocyte infusion donor (not recorded which). It is not recorded whose cells these are; they may come from a transplant donor. Sequencing used blood, either unsorted or a sorted T cell fraction (not recorded which). The chain employs TRBV30 and TRBJ2-1; D is ambiguous. CDR3 sequence (DNA): TGTGCCTGGCAGAACGGGCCATACAATGAGCAGTTCTTC. It encodes CAWQNGPYNEQFF.